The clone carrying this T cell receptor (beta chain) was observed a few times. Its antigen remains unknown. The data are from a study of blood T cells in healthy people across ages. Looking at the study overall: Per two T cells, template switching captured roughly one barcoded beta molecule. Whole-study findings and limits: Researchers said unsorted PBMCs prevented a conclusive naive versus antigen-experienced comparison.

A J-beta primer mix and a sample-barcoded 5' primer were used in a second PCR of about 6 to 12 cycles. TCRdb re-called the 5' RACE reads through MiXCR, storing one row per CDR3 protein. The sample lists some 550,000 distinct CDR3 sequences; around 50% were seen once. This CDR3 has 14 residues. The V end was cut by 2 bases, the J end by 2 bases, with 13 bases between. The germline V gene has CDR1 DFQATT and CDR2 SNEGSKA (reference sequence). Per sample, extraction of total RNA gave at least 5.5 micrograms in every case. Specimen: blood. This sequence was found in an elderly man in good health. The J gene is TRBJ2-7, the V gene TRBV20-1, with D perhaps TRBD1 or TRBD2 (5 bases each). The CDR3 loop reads CSARSGTDPYEQYF. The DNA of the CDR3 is TGCAGTGCTAGATCCGGGACGGACCCCTACGAGCAGTACTTC.